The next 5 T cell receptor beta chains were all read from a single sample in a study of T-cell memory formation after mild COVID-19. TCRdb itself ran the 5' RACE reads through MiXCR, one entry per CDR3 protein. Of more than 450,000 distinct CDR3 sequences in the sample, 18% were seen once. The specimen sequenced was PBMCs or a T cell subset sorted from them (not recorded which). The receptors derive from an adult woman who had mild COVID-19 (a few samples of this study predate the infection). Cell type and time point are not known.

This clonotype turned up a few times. The CDR3 protein is CASSEWLANTGELFF. CDR3 nucleotides: TGTGCCAGCAGTGAGTGGCTAGCGAACACCGGGGAGCTGTTTTTT. The rearrangement links TRBV2 to TRBJ2-2; D uncertain. Germline V gene sequence: CDR1 SNHLY, CDR2 FYNNEI. The CDR3 contains 15 residues. Trimming left V 3 bases short and J 0 bases short, with 8 bases between.

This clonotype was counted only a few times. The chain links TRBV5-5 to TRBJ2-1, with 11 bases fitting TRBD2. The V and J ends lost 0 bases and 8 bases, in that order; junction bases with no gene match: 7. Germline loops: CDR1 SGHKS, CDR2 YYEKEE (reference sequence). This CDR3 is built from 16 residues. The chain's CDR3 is CASSLEASGGNYEQFF. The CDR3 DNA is TGTGCCAGCAGCTTGGAGGCTAGCGGGGGGAACTATGAGCAGTTCTTC.

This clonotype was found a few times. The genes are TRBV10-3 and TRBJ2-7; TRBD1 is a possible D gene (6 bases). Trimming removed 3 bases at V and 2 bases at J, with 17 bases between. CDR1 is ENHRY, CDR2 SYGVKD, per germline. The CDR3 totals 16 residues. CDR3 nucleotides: TGTGCCATCAGTGAACCCCGGGACACGACCCCCTACGAGCAGTACTTC. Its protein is CAISEPRDTTPYEQYF.

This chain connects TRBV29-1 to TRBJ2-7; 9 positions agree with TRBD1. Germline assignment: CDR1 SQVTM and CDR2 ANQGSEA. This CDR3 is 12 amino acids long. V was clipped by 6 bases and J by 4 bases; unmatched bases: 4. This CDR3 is CSVSTGGYEQYF. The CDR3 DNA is TGCAGCGTGTCGACAGGGGGATACGAGCAGTACTTC.

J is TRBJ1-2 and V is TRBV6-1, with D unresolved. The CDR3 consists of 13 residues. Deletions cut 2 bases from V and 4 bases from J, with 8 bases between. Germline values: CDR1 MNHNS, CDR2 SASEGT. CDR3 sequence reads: CASSEIQSYGYTF. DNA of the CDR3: TGTGCCAGCAGTGAAATACAGAGCTATGGCTACACCTTC.